The sequence of this T cell receptor beta chain was determined in a study of blood T cells in healthy people across ages. Overall study findings and caveats: Since the PBMCs were unsorted, naive and antigen-experienced cells could not be conclusively compared.

This clonotype occurred a few times. The antigen is unknown. The V end was cut by 3 bases, the J end by 9 bases, with 8 bases between. CDR3 size: 11 residues. Germline lookup yields CDR1 LGHNA and CDR2 YSLEER. Combining a sample-barcoded 5' primer with a J-beta primer mix, a second PCR ran for roughly 7 to 12 cycles. TCRdb analysed the 5' RACE reads with MiXCR anew, one entry per CDR3 protein. The profile covers roughly 800,000 distinct CDR3 sequences, with about 62% appearing a single time and over 20% taken by the ten largest. The chain couples TRBV4-3 to TRBJ1-2, with D maybe TRBD1 (5 bases). This receptor was obtained from a man aged 25-40 years in good health. Sequencing was done on a sample of blood. The DNA for the CDR3 is TGCGCCAGCAGCCACGGACAAAGCTACACCTTC. Encoded protein: CASSHGQSYTF.